The source of this T cell receptor beta chain is a study of human T cells and chemical hapten exposure. This clonotype was seen many times. Per the study methods: Per sample, the median was around 100,000 TCRs, with values from 23,224 to 690,600. TCRdb reprocessed the RACE reads via MiXCR and lists one record per CDR3 protein. Here the V and J calls rest on TCRdb's processing, not on the authors' analysis. The sample holds fewer than 70,000 distinct CDR3 sequences, 6.5% to 8.5% seen once. Specified time point: pre-sensitization, week 0. Described treatment: therapeutic diphenylcyclopropenone sensitization with weekly scalp DPC. The CDR3 contains 11 residues. Germline lookup yields CDR1 DFQATT and CDR2 SNEGSKA (reference sequence). V shed 3 bases and J 7 bases; nucleotides not matched to a gene: 2.

Source: whole blood, taken in connection with sensitization to the hapten diphenylcyclopropenone (DPC). This sequence was found in a woman aged 25-40 years with alopecia areata. Some clones in this sample may be carry-over from other donors' samples. The genes are TRBV20-1 and TRBJ1-1; the match to TRBD1 covers 7 bases. The CDR3: CSARGTVEAFF. CDR3 in DNA: TGCAGTGCTAGGGGGACAGTTGAAGCTTTCTTT.